This TCR beta chain was identified during a study of cytomegalovirus exposure and HLA in healthy donors. As for this clone: Its antigen is currently unknown.

V was clipped by 4 bases and J by 1 base; unmatched bases: 2. Germline-derived CDR1 and CDR2 are MNHEY and SMNVEV (reference sequence). CDR3 size: 14 residues. Notes on the study in general: Associated with cytomegalovirus, according to the listing, were 150 to 200 TCR beta chains.

Method: immunoSEQ multiplex PCR; TCRdb's copy keeps in-frame clones and lacks some. This sample has roughly 82,000 clones; approximately 93% occur once, and the top ten carry about 0.68%. The sequence derives from a man between 18 and 35 years old in good health and CMV-seronegative. The sample comprised PBMCs. This sequence joins TRBV27 and TRBJ1-1, with TRBD1 identical over 8 bases. CDR3 region: CASSWGQANTEAFF. The CDR3 DNA is TGTGCCAGCAGTTGGGGACAGGCGAACACTGAAGCTTTCTTT.